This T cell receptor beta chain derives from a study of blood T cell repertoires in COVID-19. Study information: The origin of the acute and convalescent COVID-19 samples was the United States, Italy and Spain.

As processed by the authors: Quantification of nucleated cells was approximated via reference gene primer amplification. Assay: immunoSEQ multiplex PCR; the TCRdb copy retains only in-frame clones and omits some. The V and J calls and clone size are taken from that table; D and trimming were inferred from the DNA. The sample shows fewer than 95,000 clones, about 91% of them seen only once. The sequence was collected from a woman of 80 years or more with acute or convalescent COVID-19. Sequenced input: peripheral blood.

CDR3 sequence: CASSLPTSGRKETQYF. The CDR3 DNA reads TGTGCCAGCAGTCTACCGACTAGCGGGAGGAAAGAGACCCAGTACTTC. The J gene is TRBJ2-5, the V gene TRBV25-1; 13 nucleotides line up with TRBD2. CDR3 size: 16 residues. J lost 3 bases, V lost 5 bases, and 6 bases had no gene match. Germline CDR1 is MGHDK and CDR2 is SYGVNS.